This T cell receptor beta chain stems from a study of blood T cell repertoires in COVID-19. The overall study: Sample material is recorded as cDNA or gDNA derived from T cells, B-cell-depleted T cells, or PBMCs.

Germline V gives CDR1 MNHEY, CDR2 SMNVEV (reference sequence). CDR3 length equals 15 residues. Trimming removed 6 bases at V and 4 bases at J, with 16 bases between. Only in-frame clones appear in the TCRdb table, and some are missing; sequencing was by immunoSEQ multiplex PCR. This table has 85,000 to 100,000 clones, approximately 79% appearing once. The sequenced sample was peripheral blood. The TCR sequence derives from a woman of 80 years or more with active or convalescent COVID-19. The J gene is TRBJ2-1, the V gene TRBV27, with D possibly matching TRBD1 (5 bases). The DNA of the CDR3 is TGTGCCAGCAGGGGTAGGGGCTTTCTATACAATGAGCAGTTCTTC. Protein sequence: CASRGRGFLYNEQFF.